This TCR beta chain was obtained from a study of blood T cell repertoires in COVID-19. For the study at large: Samples came from the United States, Italy and Spain, spanning acute and convalescent COVID-19. The cDNA or gDNA used as material had been derived from T cells, B-cell-depleted T cells, or PBMCs.

This clone came up a few times. Original handling: Researchers report that nucleated cell counts were estimated from reference gene primer amplification. Some clones are missing from TCRdb's copy, which holds only in-frame ones; the method was immunoSEQ multiplex PCR. Clone size and the V and J calls come from that table; the DNA yielded D and trimming. The data show some 66,000 clones, more than 70% seen once. With 0 bases clipped from V and 10 bases from J, the junction kept 11 bases outside the gene matches. The CDR3 totals 16 residues. Germline CDR1 is SGHNT and CDR2 is YENEEA. The sequence came from a man aged 50-59 years with active COVID-19. The chain uses TRBV11-3 and TRBJ2-2; 7 positions agree with TRBD2. The sequenced material came from peripheral blood. The CDR3 DNA follows: TGTGCCAGCAGCTTAGATGGGCGGGAGAGAACGCAGGAGCTGTTTTTT. Residues: CASSLDGRERTQELFF.